A selection of T cell receptor beta chains follows, all from one sample in a study of blood T cell repertoires in COVID-19. Profiling relied on immunoSEQ multiplex PCR, and the TCRdb table lists in-frame clones only, not all of them. The sample yields some 450,000 clones, approximately 90% seen once. Sequenced material: peripheral blood. These TCRs come from a man younger than 35 with COVID-19, enrolled during active disease. CDR3s include the opening cysteine and the closing phenylalanine or tryptophan. D genes are given only for firm matches. Not every row has a clone size; where given, it reads once, few, many or a size class.

-	TRBJ1-5	-	TRBV6-1	TGTGCCAGCAGTGAACCCGGTCAGGGTAGCAATCAGCCCCAGCATTTT	CASSEPGQGSNQPQHF
-	TRBJ2-7	-	TRBV12-3/TRBV12-4	TGTGCCAGCAGGCGTTACTACGAGCAGTACTTC	CASRRYYEQYF
-	TRBJ2-5	-	TRBV2	TGTGCCAGCACCGTCGGGGATATAAGGGAAGAGACCCAGTACTTC	CASTVGDIREETQYF
-	TRBJ1-5	-	TRBV6-1	TGTGCCAGCAGTGAAACGGGGATGAATCAGCCCCAGCATTTT	CASSETGMNQPQHF
TRBD2	TRBJ2-7	-	TRBV6-1	TGTGCCAGCAGTGAATCCTGGGGGGGTTACGAGCAGTACTTC	CASSESWGGYEQYF
-	TRBJ1-1	-	TRBV6-1	TGTGCCAGCAGCGAAGACTATACAGGACCCTATGAAGCTTTCTTT	CASSEDYTGPYEAFF
TRBD2	TRBJ2-1	once	TRBV5-1	TGCGCCAGCCAAAGAGGGCTAGCGGGAGATGAGCAGTTCTTC	CASQRGLAGDEQFF
TRBD1	TRBJ1-2	-	TRBV25-1	TGTGCCAGCACGGCAGGGGGGAACTATGGCTACACCTTC	CASTAGGNYGYTF
-	TRBJ2-2	-	TRBV10-3	TGTGCCGTACAACTGGAGGGGACCGGGGAGCTGTTTTTT	CAVQLEGTGELFF
-	TRBJ2-1	-	TRBV3-1/TRBV3-2	TGTGCCAGCAGCCATCACCGGGACATCTACAATGAGCAGTTCTTC	CASSHHRDIYNEQFF
-	TRBJ1-2	few	TRBV10-1	TGCGCCAGCAGTGACCAGGGATCTGGCTACACCTTC	CASSDQGSGYTF
TRBD1	TRBJ2-5	-	TRBV2	TGTGCCAGCACTACCGACAGGGGTTCGGAGACCCAGTACTTC	CASTTDRGSETQYF
-	TRBJ2-4	-	TRBV24-1	TGTGCCACCCCTGAAGTAGTTGTCAAAAACATTCAGTACTTC	CATPEVVVKNIQYF
TRBD1	TRBJ1-6	-	TRBV2	TGTGCCAGCAGTGCCCGCGACAGGGATAATTCACCCCTCCACTTT	CASSARDRDNSPLHF
TRBD2	TRBJ2-5	-	TRBV18	TGTGCCAGCTCACACACTAGCGGGAGGGTTAAGGGGACCCAGTACTTC	CASSHTSGRVKGTQYF
-	TRBJ1-1	few	TRBV30	TGTGCCTGGAGAGGGGGCACTGAAGCTTTCTTT	CAWRGGTEAFF